This TCR beta chain came from a study of shared clonotypes between healthy human individuals. Study conclusions and caveats: Larger estimated richness was generally recorded for naive subsets relative to memory subsets.

Some clones are missing from TCRdb's copy, which holds only in-frame ones; the method was immunoSEQ multiplex PCR. The data show approximately 940,000 clones, with approximately 80% seen just once and around 1.4% held by the top ten. A remark on this clone: The antigen is not known.

Trimming took 4 bases from V and 7 from J, leaving 23 bases between them. CDR1 and CDR2 (germline): SNHLY, FYNNEI. The CDR3 length is 16 residues. V is TRBV2 and J is TRBJ2-7; TRBD2 is a possible D gene (6 bases). Sample: memory CD4+ T cells sorted from blood. Subset indicated: CD45RA-negative fraction. The receptor was derived from a man aged 18 to 30 in good health. The CDR3 DNA is TGTGCCAGCAGTGTAGGAGGAAAGGGACTCTCCGGGGAGCAGTACTTC. Translated, it gives CASSVGGKGLSGEQYF.